This T cell receptor beta chain originates from a study of T cell responses to AZD1222 COVID-19 vaccine. In germline, CDR1 is SGHDT, CDR2 YYEEEE. This CDR3 contains 15 residues. The ends were cut back, 4 bases at V and 8 bases at J, with 18 bases in the middle. Assay used: immunoSEQ multiplex PCR; TCRdb lists only in-frame clones, some missing. The repertoire holds approximately 120,000 clones, with roughly 90% as singletons. The specimen comprised peripheral blood, sampled on day 0 of AZD1222 vaccination. This receptor was obtained from an adult in good health. The gene calls are TRBV5-6 and TRBJ2-2; no clear D gene. The CDR3 protein is CASSTRTRLSGELFF. CDR3 coding DNA: TGTGCCAGCAGCACCCGGACCCGGTTGTCGGGGGAGCTGTTTTTT.